Listed below are T cell receptor beta chains from one sample, sequenced in a study of blood T cell repertoires in COVID-19. Assay used: immunoSEQ multiplex PCR; TCRdb lists only in-frame clones, some missing. The repertoire holds over 150,000 clones, with just under 85% as singletons. The sample taken for sequencing was peripheral blood. The receptor source for this set is a human donor with acute or convalescent COVID-19. The donor label of this sample is uncertain. Each CDR3 is given with its conserved first and last residue. A D gene is named only where the DNA matches it firmly. The size of a clone is reported for some rows only, either as once, few or many, or as a class for expanded clones.

cdr3_aa: CASSQSSVHYFF; cdr3_nt: TGTGCCAGCAGCCAATCCTCCGTTCACTATTTCTTC; v_call: TRBV7-9; d_call: -; clone_size: -; j_call: TRBJ2-1
cdr3_aa: CASSGTRDSPRYTF; cdr3_nt: TGCGCCAGCAGTGGGACCCGGGACAGCCCCCGGTACACCTTC; v_call: TRBV10-2; d_call: TRBD1; clone_size: -; j_call: TRBJ1-2
cdr3_aa: CASSLDGEPYEQYF; cdr3_nt: TGCGCCAGCAGCTTGGATGGGGAGCCCTACGAGCAGTACTTC; v_call: TRBV5-1; d_call: -; clone_size: -; j_call: TRBJ2-7
cdr3_aa: CASSIKNSNQPQHF; cdr3_nt: TGTGCCAGTAGTATCAAAAATAGCAATCAGCCCCAGCATTTT; v_call: TRBV19; d_call: -; clone_size: -; j_call: TRBJ1-5
cdr3_aa: CASSPSGSYNEQFF; cdr3_nt: TGTGCCAGCAGCCCGAGCGGCTCCTACAATGAGCAGTTCTTC; v_call: TRBV11-2; d_call: -; clone_size: -; j_call: TRBJ2-1
cdr3_aa: CASSLLLGGAGNTIYF; cdr3_nt: TGTGCCAGCAGCTTACTTCTAGGGGGCGCTGGAAACACCATATATTTT; v_call: TRBV7-9; d_call: TRBD1; clone_size: -; j_call: TRBJ1-3
cdr3_aa: CASSLYSGGSYNEQFF; cdr3_nt: TGTGCCAGCAGTTTATATTCAGGGGGCTCTTACAATGAGCAGTTCTTC; v_call: TRBV28; d_call: TRBD1; clone_size: -; j_call: TRBJ2-1
cdr3_aa: CASSPRTEGTEAFF; cdr3_nt: TGCGCCAGCAGCCCGAGGACAGAGGGTACTGAAGCTTTCTTT; v_call: TRBV5-1; d_call: -; clone_size: few; j_call: TRBJ1-1
cdr3_aa: CASSSGGQGETQYF; cdr3_nt: TGCGCCAGCAGTTCCGGGGGGCAGGGAGAGACCCAGTACTTC; v_call: TRBV10-2; d_call: -; clone_size: -; j_call: TRBJ2-5
cdr3_aa: CASSLDRAQHF; cdr3_nt: TGTGCCAGCAGTTTGGACAGGGCCCAGCATTTT; v_call: TRBV27; d_call: TRBD1; clone_size: -; j_call: TRBJ1-5
cdr3_aa: CASSLVRGGGYEQYF; cdr3_nt: TGTGCCAGCAGCTTGGTACGGGGGGGAGGCTACGAGCAGTACTTC; v_call: TRBV5-6; d_call: TRBD2; clone_size: -; j_call: TRBJ2-7
cdr3_aa: CASSSGSGSAGELFF; cdr3_nt: TGCGCCAGCAGTTCGGGAAGCGGGAGCGCCGGGGAGCTGTTTTTT; v_call: TRBV5-1; d_call: TRBD2; clone_size: once; j_call: TRBJ2-2
cdr3_aa: CASRLDSGNTIYF; cdr3_nt: TGTGCCAGCAGACTCGACTCTGGAAACACCATATATTTT; v_call: TRBV2; d_call: -; clone_size: once; j_call: TRBJ1-3
cdr3_aa: CASSLATGREETQYF; cdr3_nt: TGCGCCAGCAGCTTGGCGACAGGAAGAGAAGAGACCCAGTACTTC; v_call: TRBV5-1; d_call: -; clone_size: -; j_call: TRBJ2-5
cdr3_aa: CASSHGLAGGMDTDTQYF; cdr3_nt: TGCGCCAGCAGCCACGGACTAGCGGGAGGGATGGACACAGATACGCAGTATTTT; v_call: TRBV4-1; d_call: TRBD2; clone_size: -; j_call: TRBJ2-3
cdr3_aa: CASSSQASRTLHF; cdr3_nt: TGTGCCAGCAGTTCGCAGGCCTCCAGGACCCTCCACTTT; v_call: TRBV6-2/TRBV6-3; d_call: -; clone_size: -; j_call: TRBJ1-6
cdr3_aa: CASRTSGTGLGEQFF; cdr3_nt: TGTGCCAGTAGGACCAGCGGGACAGGACTCGGTGAGCAGTTCTTC; v_call: TRBV7-9; d_call: -; clone_size: -; j_call: TRBJ2-1
cdr3_aa: CASSLMGPYEQYF; cdr3_nt: TGTGCCAGCAGTTTGATGGGCCCCTACGAGCAGTACTTC; v_call: TRBV12-3/TRBV12-4; d_call: -; clone_size: once; j_call: TRBJ2-7
cdr3_aa: CSVDKGMNTEAFF; cdr3_nt: TGCAGCGTTGATAAGGGGATGAACACTGAAGCTTTCTTT; v_call: TRBV29-1; d_call: -; clone_size: few; j_call: TRBJ1-1
cdr3_aa: CASSLSGRTSTDTQYF; cdr3_nt: TGTGCCAGCAGCCTCAGCGGGAGGACAAGCACAGATACGCAGTATTTT; v_call: TRBV28; d_call: TRBD2; clone_size: -; j_call: TRBJ2-3
cdr3_aa: CASSYRENEKLFF; cdr3_nt: TGTGCCAGCAGTTACAGGGAGAATGAAAAACTGTTTTTT; v_call: TRBV6-5; d_call: -; clone_size: -; j_call: TRBJ1-4
cdr3_aa: CASSWRRPQETQYF; cdr3_nt: TGTGCCAGCAGTTGGAGACGGCCTCAAGAGACCCAGTACTTC; v_call: TRBV28; d_call: -; clone_size: once; j_call: TRBJ2-5
cdr3_aa: CASSFGQGETEAFF; cdr3_nt: TGTGCCAGCAGCTTTGGGCAGGGGGAGACTGAAGCTTTCTTT; v_call: TRBV7-2; d_call: TRBD1; clone_size: -; j_call: TRBJ1-1
cdr3_aa: CASSLLAGENEQFF; cdr3_nt: TGTGCCAGCAGCTTACTAGCGGGAGAGAATGAGCAGTTCTTC; v_call: TRBV11-3; d_call: TRBD2; clone_size: -; j_call: TRBJ2-1
cdr3_aa: CATRLAGEDTQYF; cdr3_nt: TGTGCCACCCGACTAGCGGGAGAAGATACGCAGTATTTT; v_call: TRBV10-3; d_call: TRBD2; clone_size: -; j_call: TRBJ2-3
cdr3_aa: CASSGGTGQTDTQYF; cdr3_nt: TGTGCCAGCAGTGGGGGGACAGGGCAAACAGATACGCAGTATTTT; v_call: TRBV2; d_call: TRBD1; clone_size: few; j_call: TRBJ2-3
cdr3_aa: CASSELKGRGYGYTF; cdr3_nt: TGTGCCAGCAGTGAACTGAAGGGCAGGGGCTATGGCTACACCTTC; v_call: TRBV6-1; d_call: -; clone_size: -; j_call: TRBJ1-2
cdr3_aa: CASSGRQGRGEKLFF; cdr3_nt: TGTGCCAGCAGTGGCCGACAGGGTAGGGGTGAAAAACTGTTTTTT; v_call: TRBV25-1; d_call: TRBD1; clone_size: -; j_call: TRBJ1-4
cdr3_aa: CASSQDRGNQPQHF; cdr3_nt: TGTGCCAGCAGTCAGGACAGGGGCAATCAGCCCCAGCATTTT; v_call: TRBV2; d_call: TRBD1; clone_size: -; j_call: TRBJ1-5
cdr3_aa: CASGSLAGGPGEQYF; cdr3_nt: TGTGCCAGTGGATCGTTAGCGGGAGGGCCGGGCGAGCAGTACTTC; v_call: TRBV19; d_call: TRBD2; clone_size: -; j_call: TRBJ2-7
cdr3_aa: CASSIAGGGHTDTQYF; cdr3_nt: TGTGCCAGTAGTATAGCCGGGGGGGGCCACACAGATACGCAGTATTTT; v_call: TRBV19; d_call: TRBD2; clone_size: -; j_call: TRBJ2-3
cdr3_aa: CASSQGLSVGEQYF; cdr3_nt: TGTGCCAGCAGCCAGGGGCTATCCGTAGGGGAGCAGTACTTC; v_call: TRBV3-1/TRBV3-2; d_call: -; clone_size: -; j_call: TRBJ2-7
cdr3_aa: CASSYRDRPRYTF; cdr3_nt: TGTGCCAGCAGTTACCGGGACAGGCCCCGCTACACCTTC; v_call: TRBV6-6; d_call: TRBD1; clone_size: -; j_call: TRBJ1-2
cdr3_aa: CAISASEGQGKDGYTF; cdr3_nt: TGTGCCATCAGTGCGAGCGAGGGACAGGGGAAGGATGGCTACACCTTC; v_call: TRBV10-3; d_call: TRBD1; clone_size: -; j_call: TRBJ1-2
cdr3_aa: CASRTSGSSYNEQFF; cdr3_nt: TGTGCCAGCAGGACCAGCGGGAGCTCCTACAATGAGCAGTTCTTC; v_call: TRBV2; d_call: TRBD2; clone_size: -; j_call: TRBJ2-1
cdr3_aa: CASSLAGGFLNEQFF; cdr3_nt: TGTGCCAGCAGTCTAGCGGGAGGGTTTTTGAATGAGCAGTTCTTC; v_call: TRBV28; d_call: TRBD2; clone_size: -; j_call: TRBJ2-1
cdr3_aa: CASSLKYITAGQTVRTDTQYF; cdr3_nt: TGCGCCAGCAGCTTGAAATATATCACCGCGGGACAGACGGTTCGCACAGATACGCAGTATTTT; v_call: TRBV5-1; d_call: -; clone_size: -; j_call: TRBJ2-3
cdr3_aa: CASSRAGTFNTEAFF; cdr3_nt: TGTGCCAGCAGTCGGGCCGGGACATTTAACACTGAAGCTTTCTTT; v_call: TRBV6-5; d_call: -; clone_size: -; j_call: TRBJ1-1
cdr3_aa: CASSFGLAGGVYEQYF; cdr3_nt: TGTGCCAGCAGTTTTGGGCTAGCGGGAGGTGTCTACGAGCAGTACTTC; v_call: TRBV27; d_call: TRBD2; clone_size: -; j_call: TRBJ2-7
cdr3_aa: CASSPMDKIETQYF; cdr3_nt: TGTGCCAGCTCACCAATGGACAAAATAGAGACCCAGTACTTC; v_call: TRBV18; d_call: -; clone_size: -; j_call: TRBJ2-5
cdr3_aa: CASRGGGAQPQHF; cdr3_nt: TGTGCCAGCAGGGGGGGAGGGGCCCAGCCCCAGCATTTT; v_call: TRBV28; d_call: -; clone_size: -; j_call: TRBJ1-5
cdr3_aa: CASSLDPGRGLSPLHF; cdr3_nt: TGTGCCAGCAGCTTAGACCCCGGGAGGGGGCTTTCACCCCTCCACTTT; v_call: TRBV11-2; d_call: TRBD1; clone_size: few; j_call: TRBJ1-6
cdr3_aa: CASSRRGPKAFF; cdr3_nt: TGTGCCAGCAGCCGTAGGGGGCCTAAAGCTTTCTTT; v_call: TRBV6-5; d_call: TRBD1; clone_size: few; j_call: TRBJ1-1
cdr3_aa: CASSGGSTGKLFF; cdr3_nt: TGTGCCAGCTCCGGCGGCTCGACTGGAAAACTGTTTTTT; v_call: TRBV18; d_call: -; clone_size: -; j_call: TRBJ1-4
cdr3_aa: CASSRGTDLYEQYF; cdr3_nt: TGTGCCAGCAGCCGAGGGACAGACCTTTACGAGCAGTACTTC; v_call: TRBV3-1/TRBV3-2; d_call: TRBD1; clone_size: -; j_call: TRBJ2-7
cdr3_aa: CASSISGTANTEAFF; cdr3_nt: TGTGCCAGTAGTATTTCCGGGACAGCGAACACTGAAGCTTTCTTT; v_call: TRBV19; d_call: TRBD1; clone_size: -; j_call: TRBJ1-1
cdr3_aa: CASSLGASGRAGETQYF; cdr3_nt: TGTGCCAGCAGCCTGGGGGCTAGCGGGAGGGCCGGGGAGACCCAGTACTTC; v_call: TRBV7-6; d_call: TRBD2; clone_size: -; j_call: TRBJ2-5
cdr3_aa: CASSYSGQGTYEQYF; cdr3_nt: TGTGCCAGCAGTTACTCAGGACAGGGGACTTACGAGCAGTACTTC; v_call: TRBV6-5; d_call: TRBD1; clone_size: -; j_call: TRBJ2-7
cdr3_aa: CASSIGGGLNQPQHF; cdr3_nt: TGTGCCAGCAGCATAGGAGGGGGCCTCAATCAGCCCCAGCATTTT; v_call: TRBV21-1; d_call: -; clone_size: -; j_call: TRBJ1-5
cdr3_aa: CASSTGSSYEQYF; cdr3_nt: TGCGCCAGCAGTACCGGGAGCTCCTACGAGCAGTACTTC; v_call: TRBV10-2; d_call: -; clone_size: -; j_call: TRBJ2-7